A selection of T cell receptor beta chains follows, all from one sample in a study of T cells after yellow fever vaccination. TCRdb re-called the 5' RACE reads with MiXCR, one entry per CDR3 protein. The repertoire holds about 350,000 distinct CDR3 sequences, with roughly 8.3% as singletons. The sample here was PBMCs, taken about 49 days after the first yellow fever vaccination. Receptors were obtained from a man aged 18 to 35 who received the YFV17D yellow fever vaccine. CDR3s include the opening cysteine and the closing phenylalanine or tryptophan. D genes are given only for firm matches. Where a row states a size, it is once, few, many or the class of an expanded clone; other rows omit it.

>TRBD2|-|TRBJ2-1|TRBV20-1
TGCAGTGCTACCGTCGGGGGGAATGAGCAGTTCTTC
CSATVGGNEQFF
>-|many|TRBJ2-1|TRBV20-1
TGCAGTGCTAGCGGGGGATACAATGAGCAGTTCTTC
CSASGGYNEQFF
>TRBD1|-|TRBJ1-4|TRBV6-5
TGTGCCAGCAGTTACTTCCAGGGGGGACATAATGAAAAACTGTTTTTT
CASSYFQGGHNEKLFF
>TRBD2|-|TRBJ2-7|TRBV5-4
TGTGCCAGCAGCCGGACTAGCGGGGGGGATTACGAGCAGTACTTC
CASSRTSGGDYEQYF
>-|few|TRBJ2-7|TRBV11-2
TGTGCCAGCAGCTTAGGTTCCAGGGGCTACGAGCAGTACTTC
CASSLGSRGYEQYF
>TRBD1|-|TRBJ2-7|TRBV5-1
TGCGCCAGCAGCAAACCACCGGGACAGGGGACCCACGAGCAGTACTTC
CASSKPPGQGTHEQYF
>-|-|TRBJ1-5|TRBV12-3/TRBV12-4
TGTGCCAGCACCTACAATAGCAATCAGCCCCAGCATTTT
CASTYNSNQPQHF
>-|-|TRBJ2-1|TRBV20-1
TGCAGTACTGCGGGGCGGGGCAATGAGCAGTTCTTC
CSTAGRGNEQFF
>-|-|TRBJ2-3|TRBV12-3/TRBV12-4
TGTGCCAGCAGCCGGATTCCGAGGAGGCGAGGAACAGATACGCAGTATTTT
CASSRIPRRRGTDTQYF
>TRBD2|few|TRBJ2-2|TRBV7-6
TGTGCCAGCAGCTTAGTTGGACTAGCGGGGGACTACACCGGGGAGCTGTTTTTT
CASSLVGLAGDYTGELFF
>-|many|TRBJ2-2|TRBV24-1
TGTGCCACCAGTGATCCCTTAGGGGGACCAAACACCGGGGAGCTGTTTTTT
CATSDPLGGPNTGELFF
>-|few|TRBJ1-1|TRBV12-3/TRBV12-4
TGTGCCAGCAGTTCCGACACCACGAGGAGAGCTTTCTTT
CASSSDTTRRAFF
>-|-|TRBJ1-1|TRBV6-1
TGTGCCAGCAGTGAGGGCAGGGCAATCGCGACTGAAGCTTTCTTT
CASSEGRAIATEAFF
>TRBD2|many|TRBJ2-1|TRBV20-1
TGCAGTGCAACGACTAGCGGGGTAATTAATGAGCAGTTCTTC
CSATTSGVINEQFF
>TRBD1|-|TRBJ2-2|TRBV10-3
TGTGCCACCAGGACAGGGGGCGCGAAGGACACCGGGGAGCTGTTTTTT
CATRTGGAKDTGELFF
>-|many|TRBJ1-6|TRBV27
TGTGCCAGCAGTTTAGACTCCGGGCAGGGATATTCACCCCTCCACTTT
CASSLDSGQGYSPLHF
>-|-|TRBJ1-6|TRBV10-3
TGTGCCATCAGTGAGTCACCCAATTTCAATTCACCCCTCCACTTT
CAISESPNFNSPLHF
>-|-|TRBJ1-1|TRBV19
TGTGCCAGTAGTGGGGTAGGCACTGAAGCTTTCTTT
CASSGVGTEAFF
>TRBD2|-|TRBJ2-5|TRBV7-9
TGTGCCAGCAGCGGGGGACTAGCGGGCGCCCTCCAAGAGACCCAGTACTTC
CASSGGLAGALQETQYF
>-|few|TRBJ1-1|TRBV11-2
TGTGCCAGCAGCGCAGGGGAGGGGGCTTTCTTT
CASSAGEGAFF
>TRBD2|few|TRBJ2-3|TRBV7-6
TGTGCCAGCAGCTTAGACCCAGGGACTAGCGGGGGGCCAGATACGCAGTATTTT
CASSLDPGTSGGPDTQYF
>-|few|TRBJ2-2|TRBV20-1
TGCAGTGCCCCGAGGAACACCGGGGAGCTGTTTTTT
CSAPRNTGELFF
>TRBD1|few|TRBJ2-5|TRBV9
TGTGCCAGCAGCGCCCGGGACAGATTTCAAGAGACCCAGTACTTC
CASSARDRFQETQYF
>TRBD2|few|TRBJ2-2|TRBV6-2/TRBV6-3
TGTGCCAGCAGTTACTCGCAGGGACTAGCGGGTTTTTTGAACACCGGGGAGCTGTTTTTT
CASSYSQGLAGFLNTGELFF
>-|-|TRBJ2-4|TRBV6-2/TRBV6-3
TGTGCCAGCAGTTTCCGACAGATAGCCAAAAACATTCAGTACTTC
CASSFRQIAKNIQYF
>-|few|TRBJ2-2|TRBV7-8
TGTGCCAGCAATGGGGCCTACACCGGGGAGCTGTTTTTT
CASNGAYTGELFF
>-|-|TRBJ1-1|TRBV1
TGCACCAGCAGCCAAGAACAGAGGGCAGGCAGCCCGATGGGCACTGAAGCTTTCTTT
CTSSQEQRAGSPMGTEAFF
>-|few|TRBJ1-1|TRBV5-1
TGCGCCAGCAGCTTGTCAGGGACCCCTGAAGCTTTCTTT
CASSLSGTPEAFF
>-|-|TRBJ2-3|TRBV19
TGTGCCAGTAGTCCCGGCCCCGGGAGACGAGGGGGCACAGATACGCAGTATTTT
CASSPGPGRRGGTDTQYF
>-|many|TRBJ2-5|TRBV7-9
TGTGCCAGCAGCAAGGCCCGGGGCGGGTTAGAGACCCAGTACTTC
CASSKARGGLETQYF
>TRBD1|-|TRBJ2-1|TRBV7-2
TGTGCCAGCAGCCCAACCACACAGGGGGCACTTTACAATGAGCAGTTCTTC
CASSPTTQGALYNEQFF
>TRBD1|-|TRBJ1-2|TRBV5-1
TGCGCCAGCAGGCCTGGAAACAGGGGGCCCTTCCACTTC
CASRPGNRGPFHF
>-|-|TRBJ2-7|TRBV5-1
TGCGCCAGCCGGATACTGGGGGGAACCTACGAGCAGTACTTC
CASRILGGTYEQYF
>TRBD2|few|TRBJ2-2|TRBV15
TGTGCCACCAGCAGAGGAATTCCGGGACTAGCGGGGGGCACCGGGGAGCTGTTTTTT
CATSRGIPGLAGGTGELFF
>TRBD1|few|TRBJ2-3|TRBV6-1
TGTGCCAGCAGGGCGGACAGGGGCACAGATACGCAGTATTTT
CASRADRGTDTQYF